Sequencing of this T cell receptor (beta chain) was carried out in a study of blood T cells in healthy people across ages. Study overall: Template switching recovered approximately one barcoded beta molecule for every two T cells. Whole-study results and caveats: With naive T cell percentage, TCR beta diversity showed a strong correlation. Age brought a roughly linear fall in TCR beta diversity measured per million T cells.

On this clonotype: What it binds is not known.

The germline gives CDR1 MDHEN, CDR2 SYDVKM. The V end lost 3 bases, the J end lost 2 bases, and 14 bases lay between the germline ends. The CDR3 covers 16 residues. Every sample had a minimum of 7 million PBMCs isolated. For the second PCR, which ran for about 6 to 11 cycles, a sample-barcoded 5' primer and a J-beta primer mix were used. MiXCR, applied by TCRdb to the 5' RACE reads, yields one record per CDR3 protein. This table has 850,000 to 1,100,000 distinct CDR3 sequences, less than 45% appearing once. This rearrangement joins TRBV28 to TRBJ1-5; D not resolved. The TCR sequence derives from a man in his late teens or twenties in good health. Input material: blood. The CDR3 sequence is CASSLPRVSGNQPQHF. CDR3 nucleotide sequence: TGTGCCAGCAGTTTGCCTAGGGTTTCGGGCAATCAGCCCCAGCATTTT.